This T cell receptor (beta chain) was retrieved from a study of T-cell reconstitution after alpha-beta-depleted transplantation in children. Unique molecular identifiers were incorporated when the TCRbeta library was constructed. TCRdb ran MiXCR on the PCR reads and lists one entry per CDR3 protein. The table lists hundreds of thousands of distinct CDR3 sequences, around 16% of them singletons, with under 1.2% in the top ten. This clonotype was counted many times. Germline CDR1 SEHNR, CDR2 FQNEAQ (reference sequence). V was clipped by 5 bases and J by 3 bases; unmatched bases: 8. The CDR3 loop spans 15 amino acids.

This TCR was recovered from a human donor who donated a stem cell graft to a child with acute myeloid leukemia. The input for sequencing was PBMCs from the stem cell graft donor, taken from the stem cell graft. J is TRBJ2-5 and V is TRBV7-9, with TRBD2 matching 8 bases. The CDR3 loop is CASSPLLAGEETQYF. DNA of the CDR3: TGTGCCAGCAGCCCTCTTCTAGCGGGTGAAGAGACCCAGTACTTC.